One T cell receptor beta chain is described in this entry. Its antigen is unknown. CDR3 length: 14 residues. CDR1 SGHNT and CDR2 YENEEA come from the germline V gene. V dropped 4 bases and J dropped 4 bases, with 12 bases sitting between them. This record belongs to a study of cytomegalovirus exposure and HLA in healthy donors. Regarding the study as a whole: The authors judged a highly shared variant cluster likely a sequencing artifact. Compared with the roughly 700-donor mean, an Asian-associated ancestry cluster reportedly had fewer N-insertions, according to a later analysis.

PCR employed 60 Vbeta and 13 Jbeta primers. The table came from immunoSEQ multiplex PCR; TCRdb's copy has only in-frame clones and leaves some out. Of over 85,000 clones listed, more than 70% are singletons. The TCR originated in a male donor in good health and CMV-seropositive. Sequenced input: PBMCs. The rearrangement links TRBV11-3 to TRBJ2-3, with D possibly matching TRBD1 (7 bases). The CDR3 is CASSSQGGSDTQYF. The CDR3 nucleotides are TGTGCCAGCAGCTCGCAGGGGGGTTCAGATACGCAGTATTTT.